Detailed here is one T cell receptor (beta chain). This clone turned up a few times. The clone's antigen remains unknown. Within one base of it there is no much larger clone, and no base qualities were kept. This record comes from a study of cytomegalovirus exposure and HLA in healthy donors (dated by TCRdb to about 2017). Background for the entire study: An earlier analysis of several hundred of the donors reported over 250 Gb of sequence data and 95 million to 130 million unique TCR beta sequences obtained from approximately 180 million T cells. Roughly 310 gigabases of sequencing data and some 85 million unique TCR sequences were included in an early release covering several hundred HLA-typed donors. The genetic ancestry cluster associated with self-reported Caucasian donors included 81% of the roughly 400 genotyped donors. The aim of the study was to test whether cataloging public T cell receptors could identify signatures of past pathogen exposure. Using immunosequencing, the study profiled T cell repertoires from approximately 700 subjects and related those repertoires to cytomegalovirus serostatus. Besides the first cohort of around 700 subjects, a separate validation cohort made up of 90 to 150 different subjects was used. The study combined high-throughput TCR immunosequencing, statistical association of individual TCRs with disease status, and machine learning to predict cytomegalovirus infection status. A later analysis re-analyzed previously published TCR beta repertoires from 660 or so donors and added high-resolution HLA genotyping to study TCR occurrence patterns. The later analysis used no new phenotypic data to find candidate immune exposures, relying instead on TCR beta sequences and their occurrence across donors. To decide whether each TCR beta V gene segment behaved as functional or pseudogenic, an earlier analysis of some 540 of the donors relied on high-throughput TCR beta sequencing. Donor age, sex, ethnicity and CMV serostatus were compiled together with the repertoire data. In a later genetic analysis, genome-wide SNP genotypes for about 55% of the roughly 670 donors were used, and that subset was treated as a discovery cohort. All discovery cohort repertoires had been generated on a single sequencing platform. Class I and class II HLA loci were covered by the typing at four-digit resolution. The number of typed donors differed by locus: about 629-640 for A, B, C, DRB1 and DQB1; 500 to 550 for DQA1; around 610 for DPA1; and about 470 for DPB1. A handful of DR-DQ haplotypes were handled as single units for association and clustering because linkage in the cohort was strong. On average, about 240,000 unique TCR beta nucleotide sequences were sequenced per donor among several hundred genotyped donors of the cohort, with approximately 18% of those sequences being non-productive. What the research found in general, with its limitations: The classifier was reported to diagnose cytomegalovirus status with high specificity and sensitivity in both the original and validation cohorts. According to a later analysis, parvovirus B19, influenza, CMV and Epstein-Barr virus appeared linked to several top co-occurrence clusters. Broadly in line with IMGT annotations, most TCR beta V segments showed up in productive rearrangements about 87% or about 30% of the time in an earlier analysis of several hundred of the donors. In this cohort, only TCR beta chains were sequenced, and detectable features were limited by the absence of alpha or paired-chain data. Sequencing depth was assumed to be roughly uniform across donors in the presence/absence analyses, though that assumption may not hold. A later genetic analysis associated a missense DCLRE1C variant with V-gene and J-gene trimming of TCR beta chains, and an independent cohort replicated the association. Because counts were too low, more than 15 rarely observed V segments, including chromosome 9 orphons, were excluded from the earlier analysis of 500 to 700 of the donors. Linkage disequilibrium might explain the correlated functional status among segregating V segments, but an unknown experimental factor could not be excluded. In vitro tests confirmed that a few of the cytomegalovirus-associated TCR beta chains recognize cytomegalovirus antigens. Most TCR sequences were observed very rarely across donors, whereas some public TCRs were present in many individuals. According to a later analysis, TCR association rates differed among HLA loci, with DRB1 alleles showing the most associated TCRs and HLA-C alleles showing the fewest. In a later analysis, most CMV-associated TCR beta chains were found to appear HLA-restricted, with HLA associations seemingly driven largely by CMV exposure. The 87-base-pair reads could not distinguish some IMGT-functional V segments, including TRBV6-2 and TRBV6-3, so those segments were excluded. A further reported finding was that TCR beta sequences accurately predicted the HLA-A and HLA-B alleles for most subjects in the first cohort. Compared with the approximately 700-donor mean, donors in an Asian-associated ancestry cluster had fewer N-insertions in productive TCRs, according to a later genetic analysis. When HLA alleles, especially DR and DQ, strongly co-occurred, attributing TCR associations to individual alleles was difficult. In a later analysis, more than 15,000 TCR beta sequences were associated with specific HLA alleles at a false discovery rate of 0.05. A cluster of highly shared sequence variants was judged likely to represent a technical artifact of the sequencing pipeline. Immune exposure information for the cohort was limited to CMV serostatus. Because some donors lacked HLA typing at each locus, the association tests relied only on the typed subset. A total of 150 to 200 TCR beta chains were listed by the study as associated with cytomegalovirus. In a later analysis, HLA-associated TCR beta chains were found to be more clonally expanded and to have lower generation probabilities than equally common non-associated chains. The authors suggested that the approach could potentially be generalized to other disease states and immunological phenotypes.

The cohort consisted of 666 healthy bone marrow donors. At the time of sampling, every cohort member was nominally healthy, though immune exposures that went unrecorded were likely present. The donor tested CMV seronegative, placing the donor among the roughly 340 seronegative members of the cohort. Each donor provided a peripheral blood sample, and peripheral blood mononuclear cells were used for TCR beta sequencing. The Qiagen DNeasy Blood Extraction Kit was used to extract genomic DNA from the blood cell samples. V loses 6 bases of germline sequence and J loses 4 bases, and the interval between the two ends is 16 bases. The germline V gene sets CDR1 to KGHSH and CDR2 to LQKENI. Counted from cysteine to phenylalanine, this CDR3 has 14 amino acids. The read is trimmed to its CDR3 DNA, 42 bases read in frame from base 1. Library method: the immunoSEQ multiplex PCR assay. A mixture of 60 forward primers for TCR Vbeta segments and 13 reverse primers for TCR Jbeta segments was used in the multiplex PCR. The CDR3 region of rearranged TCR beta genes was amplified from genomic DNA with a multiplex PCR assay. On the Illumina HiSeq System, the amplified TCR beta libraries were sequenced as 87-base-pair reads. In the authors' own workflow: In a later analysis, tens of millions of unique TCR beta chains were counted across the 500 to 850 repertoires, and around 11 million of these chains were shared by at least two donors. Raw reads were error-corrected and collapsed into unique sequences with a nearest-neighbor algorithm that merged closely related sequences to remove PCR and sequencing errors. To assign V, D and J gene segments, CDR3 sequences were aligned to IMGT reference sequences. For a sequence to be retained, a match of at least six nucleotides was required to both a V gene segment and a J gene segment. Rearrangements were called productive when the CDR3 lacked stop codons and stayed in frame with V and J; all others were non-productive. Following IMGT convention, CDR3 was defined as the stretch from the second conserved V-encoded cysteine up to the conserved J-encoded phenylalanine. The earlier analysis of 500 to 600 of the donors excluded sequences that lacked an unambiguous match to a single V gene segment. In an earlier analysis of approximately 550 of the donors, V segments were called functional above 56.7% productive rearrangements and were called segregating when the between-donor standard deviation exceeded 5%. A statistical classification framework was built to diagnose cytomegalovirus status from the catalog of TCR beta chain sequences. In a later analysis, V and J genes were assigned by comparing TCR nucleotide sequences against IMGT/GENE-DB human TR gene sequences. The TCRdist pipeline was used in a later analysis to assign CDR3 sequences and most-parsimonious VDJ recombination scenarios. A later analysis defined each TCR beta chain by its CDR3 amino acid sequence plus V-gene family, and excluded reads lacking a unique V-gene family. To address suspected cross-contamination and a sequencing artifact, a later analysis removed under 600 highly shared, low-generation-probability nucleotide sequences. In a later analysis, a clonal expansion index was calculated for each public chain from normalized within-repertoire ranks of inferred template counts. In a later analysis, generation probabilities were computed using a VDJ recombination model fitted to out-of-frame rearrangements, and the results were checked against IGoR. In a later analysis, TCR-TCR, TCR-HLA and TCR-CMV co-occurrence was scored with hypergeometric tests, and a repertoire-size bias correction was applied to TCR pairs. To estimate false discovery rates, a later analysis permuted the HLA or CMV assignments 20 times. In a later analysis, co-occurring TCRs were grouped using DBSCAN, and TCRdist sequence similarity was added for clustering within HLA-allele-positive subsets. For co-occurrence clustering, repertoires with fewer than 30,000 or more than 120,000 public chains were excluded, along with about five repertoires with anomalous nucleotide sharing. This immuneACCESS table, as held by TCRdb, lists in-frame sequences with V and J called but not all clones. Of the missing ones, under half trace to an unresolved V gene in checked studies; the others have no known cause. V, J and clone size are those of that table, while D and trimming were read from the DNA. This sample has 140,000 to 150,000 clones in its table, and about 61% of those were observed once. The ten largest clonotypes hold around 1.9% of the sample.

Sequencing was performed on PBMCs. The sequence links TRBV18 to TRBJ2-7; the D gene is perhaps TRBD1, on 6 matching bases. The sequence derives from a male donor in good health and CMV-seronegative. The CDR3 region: CASSLTGTLYEQYF. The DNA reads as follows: TGTGCCAGCTCGCTTACCGGGACACTTTACGAGCAGTACTTC.